This is a list of T cell receptor beta chains from one sample in a study of shared clonotypes between healthy human individuals. The protocol was immunoSEQ multiplex PCR, while the TCRdb copy is restricted to in-frame clones and leaves out a portion. Among fewer than 600,000 clones listed, approximately 85% were seen once. The sequenced sample was PBMCs. The receptors shown here come from a middle-aged woman in good health. Some clones in this sample may be carry-over from other donors' samples. The CDR3 runs from the conserved cysteine through the conserved F or W. Fields, in order: J gene, D gene, clone size, V gene, CDR3 protein, CDR3 DNA. A D gene is named only where the DNA matches it firmly. Expanded clones get a size class; other rows say once, few or many, or leave the size out.

TRBJ1-2 NA NA TRBV5-1 CASSVGGPGDYGYTF TGCGCCAGCAGTGTCGGGGGGCCGGGGGACTATGGCTACACCTTC
TRBJ2-1 NA NA TRBV4-2 CASSPPGLSSDNEQFF TGTGCCAGCAGCCCACCGGGACTCTCTTCTGACAATGAGCAGTTCTTC
TRBJ1-5 NA few TRBV21-1 CASSKGADSNQPQHF TGTGCCAGCAGCAAAGGGGCGGATAGCAATCAGCCCCAGCATTTT
TRBJ1-1 NA NA TRBV6-5 CASSYRRGGTEAFF TGTGCCAGCAGTTATCGAAGAGGCGGAACTGAAGCTTTCTTT
TRBJ2-7 NA NA TRBV7-9 CASSGQVPYEQYF TGTGCCAGCAGCGGTCAGGTCCCCTACGAGCAGTACTTC
TRBJ1-2 NA NA TRBV6-6 CASSYSTAWGYTF TGTGCCAGCAGTTACTCGACTGCGTGGGGCTACACCTTC
TRBJ2-1 NA NA TRBV9 CASSPHPSLNEQFF TGTGCCAGCAGCCCCCACCCGAGTCTCAATGAGCAGTTCTTC
TRBJ2-7 NA NA TRBV28 CASSNIYEQYF TGTGCCAGCAGTAACATCTACGAGCAGTACTTC
TRBJ1-1 TRBD1 NA TRBV7-3 CASTTGPASTEAFF TGTGCCAGTACGACAGGGCCAGCGAGCACTGAAGCTTTCTTT
TRBJ1-1 NA NA TRBV28 CASSLIRLGEAFF TGTGCCAGCAGTTTAATCCGTCTCGGGGAAGCTTTCTTT
TRBJ1-2 NA NA TRBV2 CASSVDRILNYGYTF TGTGCCAGCAGTGTCGACAGAATCCTTAACTATGGCTACACCTTC
TRBJ2-7 NA NA TRBV5-1 CASSFWQAGSYEQYF TGCGCCAGCAGCTTTTGGCAGGCCGGATCCTACGAGCAGTACTTC
TRBJ1-1 TRBD1 few TRBV10-3 CAISDLDRTEAFF TGTGCCATCAGTGACTTGGACAGGACTGAAGCTTTCTTT
TRBJ2-5 NA NA TRBV5-8 CASSLGLGQGRGETQYF TGTGCCAGCAGCTTGGGGCTAGGGCAGGGTCGAGGAGAGACCCAGTACTTC
TRBJ2-5 NA NA TRBV7-2 CASSSRRDQETQYF TGTGCCAGCAGCTCAAGACGGGACCAAGAGACCCAGTACTTC